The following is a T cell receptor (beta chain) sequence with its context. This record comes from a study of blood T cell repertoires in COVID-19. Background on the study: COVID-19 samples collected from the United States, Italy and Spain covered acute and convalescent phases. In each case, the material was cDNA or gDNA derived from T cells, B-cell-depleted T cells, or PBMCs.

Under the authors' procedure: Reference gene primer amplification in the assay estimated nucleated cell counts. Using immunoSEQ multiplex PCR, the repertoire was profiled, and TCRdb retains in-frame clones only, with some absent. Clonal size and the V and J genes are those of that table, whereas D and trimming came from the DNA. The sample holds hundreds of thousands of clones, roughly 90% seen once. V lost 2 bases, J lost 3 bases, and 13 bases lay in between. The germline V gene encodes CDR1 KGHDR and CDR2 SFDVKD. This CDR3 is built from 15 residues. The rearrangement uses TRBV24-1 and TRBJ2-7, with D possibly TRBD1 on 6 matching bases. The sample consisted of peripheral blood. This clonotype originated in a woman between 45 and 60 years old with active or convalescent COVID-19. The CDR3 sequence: CATSDSRQERYEQYF. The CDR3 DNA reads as TGTGCCACCAGTGATTCCCGACAGGAACGCTACGAGCAGTACTTC.